A single sample is the source of the 18 T cell receptor beta chains below, sequenced in a study of blood T cell repertoires in COVID-19. Sequencing used immunoSEQ multiplex PCR; TCRdb keeps in-frame clones, though not all of them. Of about 300,000 clones listed, approximately 84% are singletons. Input material: peripheral blood. These receptors all stem from a human donor with COVID-19, enrolled during active disease. The donor label of this sample is uncertain.

The chain's CDR3 is CASSVEGDQPQHF. DNA of the CDR3: TGTGCCAGCAGCGTAGAGGGGGATCAGCCCCAGCATTTT. The chain couples TRBV9 to TRBJ1-5, with D possibly being TRBD1 (6 bases). Germline assignment: CDR1 SGDLS and CDR2 YYNGEE. This CDR3 has 13 residues. V shed 0 bases and J shed 5 bases, with 6 bases lying between them.

The V call is TRBV5-6, the J call TRBJ1-4, with D perhaps matching TRBD1 (6 bases). Deletions cut 3 bases from V and 8 bases from J, with 11 bases between. Germline V gene lookup returns CDR1 SGHDT and CDR2 YYEEEE. This CDR3 has 13 amino acids. CDR3 amino acids: CASSSPTGEKLFF. CDR3 coding DNA: TGTGCCAGCAGCTCACCCACAGGGGAAAAACTGTTTTTT.

This chain links TRBV4-3 with TRBJ2-5, with a possible D match to TRBD2 (6 bases). Germline V CDR1 and CDR2: LGHNA, YSLEER. The length of the CDR3 is 13 residues. The V and J ends lost 4 bases and 5 bases respectively, with 11 bases between them. This CDR3 is CASSRPGRETQYF. The CDR3, as DNA: TGCGCCAGCAGCCGTCCAGGGAGGGAGACCCAGTACTTC.

The rearrangement uses TRBV30 and TRBJ2-4; no firm D call. Trimming stripped 2 bases from V and 0 bases from J, with 8 bases between. The CDR3 is made up of 14 amino acids. Germline V gene data show CDR1 as GTSNPN and CDR2 as SVGIG (reference sequence). CDR3 in DNA: TGTGCCTGGAGTTCCGGTTTAGCCAAAAACATTCAGTACTTC. Translated, it gives CAWSSGLAKNIQYF.

V gene TRBV28 combines with J gene TRBJ2-3; 7 bases are a match to TRBD2. Germline V CDR1 and CDR2: MDHEN, SYDVKM. V lost 4 bases, J lost 0 bases, and 7 bases stayed unmatched. This CDR3 comprises 16 residues. CDR3 amino acids: CASSSPSSGSTDTQYF. The CDR3 bases are TGTGCCAGCAGTTCTCCATCTAGCGGAAGCACAGATACGCAGTATTTT.

This chain uses TRBV2 with TRBJ2-5; D may be TRBD1 (5 bases). Germline lookup yields CDR1 SNHLY and CDR2 FYNNEI. V was shortened by 5 bases and J by 3 bases, with 13 bases between the two germline ends. CDR3 length equals 14 residues. The DNA for the CDR3 is TGTGCCAGCAGTCCTCCGATACAGGAAGAGACCCAGTACTTC. It yields the protein CASSPPIQEETQYF. The full variable domain, with the rest looked up from reference TRBV2 and TRBJ2-5, is EPEVTQTPSHQVTQMGQEVILRCVPISNHLYFYWYRQILGQKVEFLVSFYNNEISEKSEIFDDQFSVERPDGSNFTLKIRSTKLEDSAMYFCASSPPIQEETQYFGPGTRLLVL.

The rearrangement links TRBV19 to TRBJ1-2, with a tentative D call TRBD1 (6 bases). There are 14 residues in the CDR3. Per germline, CDR1 LNHDA and CDR2 SQIVND (reference sequence). The V end lost 7 bases, the J end lost 5 bases, and 17 bases lay between the germline ends. The CDR3 sequence: CASTPDRSTYGYTF. The CDR3 bases are TGTGCCAGTACCCCGGACAGATCAACATATGGCTACACCTTC.

The V call is TRBV7-9, the J call TRBJ2-2; the D gene is possibly TRBD2 (6 bases). The V end was cut by 7 bases, the J end by 3 bases, with 21 bases between. The germline gives CDR1 SEHNR, CDR2 FQNEAQ (reference sequence). The CDR3 consists of 17 residues. This chain's CDR3 is CASTLFGGDIYTGELFF. The CDR3 DNA is TGTGCCAGCACCCTCTTCGGGGGTGACATTTACACCGGGGAGCTGTTTTTT.

The chain uses TRBV3-1 (or the pseudogene TRBV3-2) and TRBJ2-1; the match to TRBD1 covers 12 bases. This CDR3 is built from 16 residues. The V gene end was trimmed by 4 bases and the J gene end by 8 bases; junction bases not matched to a gene: 9. CDR1 and CDR2 from the germline V gene are LGHDT and YNNKEL (reference sequence). The CDR3 region has the DNA TGTGCCAGCAGCCCACTATACGGGACAGGGGGCGATGAGCAGTTCTTC. Amino acids: CASSPLYGTGGDEQFF.

This sequence joins TRBV7-2 and TRBJ1-3; tentative D call: TRBD1 (5 bases). The V end was cut by 3 bases, the J end by 7 bases, with 13 bases between. CDR1 and CDR2 (germline): SGHTA, FQGNSA. The CDR3 extends over 14 amino acids. CDR3 region: CASSFLTERNTIYF. The CDR3 DNA follows: TGTGCCAGCAGCTTCCTGACAGAACGGAACACCATATATTTT.

The rearrangement joins TRBV29-1 to TRBJ2-1; D may be TRBD1 (5 bases). Per germline, CDR1 SQVTM and CDR2 ANQGSEA. The CDR3 is 12 amino acids. Trimming removed 6 bases from V and 7 bases from J, with 13 bases in between. The CDR3 DNA follows: TGCAGCGTACAGGTCGCTGTGAATGAGCAGTTCTTC. This translates into CSVQVAVNEQFF.

The chain carries TRBV28 and TRBJ2-2, with a tentative D call TRBD1 (6 bases). CDR1 is MDHEN, CDR2 SYDVKM, per germline. The CDR3 covers 13 residues. The V end lost 5 bases, the J end lost 14 bases, and 18 bases lay between the germline ends. Here the CDR3 reads CASSHTGNLTLFF. CDR3 nucleotide sequence: TGTGCCAGCAGTCATACAGGGAACCTAACTCTGTTTTTT.

The chain uses TRBV6-5 and TRBJ1-1; the D is unclear. The CDR3 has 13 residues. V was pared by 7 bases and J by 1 base, with 10 bases between. From germline, CDR1 is MNHEY and CDR2 SVGAGI. The CDR3 region has the DNA TGTGCCAGCATTCCAGGTCGGAACACTGAAGCTTTCTTT. As protein: CASIPGRNTEAFF.

The V gene is TRBV3-1 (or the pseudogene TRBV3-2), the J gene TRBJ1-2, with TRBD1 as a possible D gene (6 bases). The CDR3 loop spans 13 amino acids. CDR1 and CDR2 (germline): LGHDT, YNNKEL (reference sequence). V gave up 7 bases and J gave up 8 bases, with 17 bases separating them. The CDR3 bases are TGTGCCAGCACTACTACAGGGAGGGACGGCTACACCTTC. This codes for CASTTTGRDGYTF.

As to this clone: The same CDR3 can be traced to other DNA sequences in this sample. The rearrangement links TRBV28 to TRBJ1-1; D might be TRBD1 (5 bases). Germline CDR1 and CDR2: MDHEN and SYDVKM. The V and J ends lost 5 bases and 1 base respectively, with 11 bases between them. This CDR3 comprises 14 residues. This CDR3 reads CASSPGGGNTEAFF. The CDR3 DNA sequence: TGTGCCAGCAGTCCCGGGGGGGGGAACACTGAAGCTTTCTTT.

This chain uses TRBV30 with TRBJ1-3, with D possibly matching TRBD1 (5 bases). Germline V lookup: CDR1 GTSNPN, CDR2 SVGIG (reference sequence). The V end lost 0 bases, the J end lost 3 bases, and 15 bases lay between the germline ends. The CDR3 spans 16 residues. The CDR3 bases are TGTGCCTGGAGTGTCCCTAAGACAGCTCGTGGAAACACCATATATTTT. Translated: CAWSVPKTARGNTIYF. Together with reference TRBV30 and TRBJ1-3, the CDR3 gives the full variable domain: SQTIHQWPATLVQPVGSPLSLECTVEGTSNPNLYWYRQAAGRGLQLLFYSVGIGQISSEVPQNLSASRPQDRQFILSSKKLLLSDSGFYLCAWSVPKTARGNTIYFGEGSWLTVV.

The chain carries TRBV19 and TRBJ2-1; 8 bases match TRBD2. Germline assignment: CDR1 LNHDA and CDR2 SQIVND (reference sequence). With 3 bases clipped from V and 8 bases from J, the junction kept 9 bases outside the gene matches. The CDR3 contains 15 residues. CDR3 nucleotide sequence: TGTGCCAGTAGTATTGATAGCGGGAATACGGATGAGCAGTTCTTC. Protein product: CASSIDSGNTDEQFF.

The count of this clone is one. The chain combines TRBV11-3 with TRBJ2-3, with a weak D call TRBD2 (5 bases). CDR3 length: 15 residues. Germline V lookup: CDR1 SGHNT, CDR2 YENEEA. V lost 5 bases, J lost 3 bases, and 15 bases lay in between. The CDR3 protein is CASSPLTGLTDTQYF. CDR3 sequence (DNA): TGTGCCAGCAGCCCGCTTACCGGACTGACAGATACGCAGTATTTT.